The table lists the clone carrying this T cell receptor (beta chain) with many counts. This sample is part of a study of T cells in Graves' hyperthyroidism and ophthalmopathy. What was amplified from RNA transcripts were TCR beta CDR3 regions. When the TCR CDR3 underwent first-round RT-PCR, the HTBI primer set was used. MiXCR, applied by TCRdb to the multiplex PCR reads, yields one record per CDR3 protein. The repertoire has about 640,000 distinct CDR3 sequences, around 21% of them found once; the top ten carry over 30%. The CDR3 runs 14 residues. Germline CDR1 SGHRS, CDR2 YFSETQ. V lost 0 bases to trimming and J lost 5 bases, with 12 bases between them.

The clonotype originates from a man younger than 40 with Graves' ophthalmopathy. The chain recombines TRBV5-1 with TRBJ2-7; D unresolved. Material: blood. CDR3 coding DNA: TGCGCCAGCAGCTTGGTCGGCGGCCACGACGAGCAGTACTTC. This sequence encodes CASSLVGGHDEQYF.